This entry concerns a single T cell receptor (beta chain). V was trimmed by 5 bases and J by 2 bases, leaving 19 bases between them. From germline, CDR1 is SQVTM and CDR2 ANQGSEA. CDR3 length: 15 amino acids. From RNA transcripts, TCR beta CDR3 regions were amplified. During a first-round RT-PCR of the TCR CDR3, the HTBI primer set was used. TCRdb used MiXCR to reprocess the multiplex PCR reads, holding one entry per CDR3 protein. The table has under 550,000 distinct CDR3 sequences, approximately 15% seen once. The data were taken from a study of T cells in Graves' hyperthyroidism and ophthalmopathy. The sample taken for sequencing was blood. The chain carries TRBV29-1 and TRBJ2-7, with D possibly being TRBD1 or TRBD2 (5 bases each). The receptor was isolated from a woman under 30 with Graves' hyperthyroidism. The CDR3 DNA is TGCAGCGTTAACCTCCCCCGGGGCTGGACCTACGAGCAGTACTTC. Its translation is CSVNLPRGWTYEQYF.